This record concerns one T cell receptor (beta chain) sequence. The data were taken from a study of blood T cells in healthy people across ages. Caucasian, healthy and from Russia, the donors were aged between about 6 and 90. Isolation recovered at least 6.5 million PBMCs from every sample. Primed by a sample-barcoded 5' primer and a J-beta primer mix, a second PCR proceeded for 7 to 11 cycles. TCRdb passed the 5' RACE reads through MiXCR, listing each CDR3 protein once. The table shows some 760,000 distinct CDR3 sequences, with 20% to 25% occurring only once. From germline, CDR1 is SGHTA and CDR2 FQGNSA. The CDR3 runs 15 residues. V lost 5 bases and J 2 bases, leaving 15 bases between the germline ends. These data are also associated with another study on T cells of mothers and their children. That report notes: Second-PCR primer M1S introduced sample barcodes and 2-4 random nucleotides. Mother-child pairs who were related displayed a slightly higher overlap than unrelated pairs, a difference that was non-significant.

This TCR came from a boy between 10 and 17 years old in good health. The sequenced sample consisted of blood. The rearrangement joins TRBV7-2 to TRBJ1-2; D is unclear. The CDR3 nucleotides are TGTGCCAGCAGCCCCCGAAAGGGAGGAAACTATGGCTACACCTTC. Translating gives CASSPRKGGNYGYTF.